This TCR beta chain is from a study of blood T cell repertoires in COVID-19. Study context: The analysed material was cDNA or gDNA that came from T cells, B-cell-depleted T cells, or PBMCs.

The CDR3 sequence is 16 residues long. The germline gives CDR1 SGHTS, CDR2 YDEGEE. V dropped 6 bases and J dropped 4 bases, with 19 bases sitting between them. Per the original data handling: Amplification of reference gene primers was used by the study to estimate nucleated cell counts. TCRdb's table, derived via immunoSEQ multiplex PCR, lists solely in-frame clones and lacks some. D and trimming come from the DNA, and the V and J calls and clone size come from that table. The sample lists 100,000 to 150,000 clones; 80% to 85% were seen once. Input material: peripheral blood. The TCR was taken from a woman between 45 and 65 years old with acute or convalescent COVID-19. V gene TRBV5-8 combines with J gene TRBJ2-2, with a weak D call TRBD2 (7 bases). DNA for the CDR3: TGTGCCAGCATCCCCTTCTGGGGGGGCCCCACCGGGGAGCTGTTTTTT. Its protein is CASIPFWGGPTGELFF.